This T cell receptor (beta chain) is from a study of blood T cell repertoires in COVID-19. About the research overall: T cells, B-cell-depleted T cells, or PBMCs supplied cDNA or gDNA.

The authors' processing: Cell counts per sample came from amplifying reference gene primers. Here immunoSEQ multiplex PCR was the method, and the copy in TCRdb shows in-frame clones only, minus some. V, J and clone size were drawn from that table, and D and trimming were deduced from the DNA. The data show 200,000 or so clones, roughly 84% seen once. Germline V gives CDR1 SGHRS, CDR2 YFSETQ. This CDR3 contains 14 residues. V was cut by 0 bases and J by 5 bases, with 11 bases left in between. The sample was peripheral blood. The V gene is TRBV5-1, the J gene TRBJ2-5; possibly TRBD1 for D (5 bases). The clonotype was recovered from a woman in her thirties or forties who had recovered from COVID-19. This chain's CDR3 is CASSLGQPPETQYF. The CDR3 bases are TGCGCCAGCAGCTTGGGACAGCCCCCGGAGACCCAGTACTTC.